The subject of this entry is one TCR beta chain. The J segment lost 1 base and the V segment lost 5 bases, leaving 7 bases of the junction unmatched. Germline V gene sequence: CDR1 SGHTA, CDR2 FQGTGA. The CDR3 runs 16 residues. This record belongs to a study of blood T cell repertoires in COVID-19. Study in general: Spain, Italy and the United States supplied samples that represented acute and convalescent COVID-19. The cDNA or gDNA used as material had been derived from T cells, B-cell-depleted T cells, or PBMCs.

Per the original methods: Reference gene primer amplification in the assay estimated nucleated cell counts. Here immunoSEQ multiplex PCR was the method, and the copy in TCRdb shows in-frame clones only, minus some. V, J and clone size reflect that table, while D and trimming were determined from the DNA. Here the sample spans about 30,000 clones, 65% to 90% being singletons. This rearrangement joins TRBV7-3 to TRBJ2-2; TRBD2 agrees at 7 bases. Sequencing was performed on peripheral blood. The source of this sequence is a man aged 55 to 70 with active COVID-19. As DNA, the CDR3 is TGTGCCAGCAGCCTCCTACGGGGGGTGAACACCGGGGAGCTGTTTTTT. It is translated as CASSLLRGVNTGELFF. The whole variable domain, remainder taken from reference TRBV7-3 and TRBJ2-2, is GAGVSQTPSNKVTEKGKYVELRCDPISGHTALYWYRQSLGQGPEFLIYFQGTGAADDSGLPNDRFFAVRPEGSVSTLKIQRTERGDSAVYLCASSLLRGVNTGELFFGEGSRLTVL.